This T cell receptor (beta chain) emerged from a study of spatial heterogeneity in lung cancer. In the library, each TCR cDNA molecule bore its own unique molecular identifier. TCRdb passed the 5' RACE reads through MiXCR, listing each CDR3 protein once. The sample lists about 11,000 distinct CDR3 sequences, 3% to 4.5% seen once, with roughly 7.8% in the top ten. Per germline, CDR1 SGHAT and CDR2 FQNNGV. This CDR3 contains 13 residues. Trimming shortened V by 4 bases and J by 6 bases, and 9 bases separated the two germline ends. The sample holds many counts of this clonotype. Found in a library prepared for alpha chains, this beta chain is an off-target read, and its abundance has little meaning. Sample time point: sample taken at primary tumor resection. The authors sequenced whole RNA from tumor, nontumor lung or frozen PBMC without sorting.

The receptor was isolated from a male donor with early-stage non-small cell lung cancer. The chain couples TRBV11-2 to TRBJ2-2; TRBD1 might be the D (5 bases). Source: normal lung tissue next to the tumor, taken at surgery. CDR3 sequence reads: CASSWGMAGELFF. Written as DNA, the CDR3 is TGTGCCAGCAGCTGGGGCATGGCCGGGGAGCTGTTTTTT.